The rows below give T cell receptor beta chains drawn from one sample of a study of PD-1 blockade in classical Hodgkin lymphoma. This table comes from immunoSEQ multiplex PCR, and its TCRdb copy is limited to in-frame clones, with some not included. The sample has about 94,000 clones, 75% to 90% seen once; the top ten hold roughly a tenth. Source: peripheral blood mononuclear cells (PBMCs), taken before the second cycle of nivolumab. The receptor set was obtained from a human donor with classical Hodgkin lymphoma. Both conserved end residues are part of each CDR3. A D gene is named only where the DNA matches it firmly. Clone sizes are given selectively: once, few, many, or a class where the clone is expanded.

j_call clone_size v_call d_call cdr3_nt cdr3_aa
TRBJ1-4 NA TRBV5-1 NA TGCGCCAGCAGGGAACAGGGTACAACTAATGAAAAACTGTTTTTT CASREQGTTNEKLFF
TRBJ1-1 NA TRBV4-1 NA TGCGCCAGCAGCCAAAACCTACTGAACACTGAAGCTTTCTTT CASSQNLLNTEAFF
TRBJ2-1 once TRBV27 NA TGTGCCAGCAGTGTGACCCTTGGGGGGTACAATGAGCAGTTCTTC CASSVTLGGYNEQFF
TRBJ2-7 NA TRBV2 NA TGTGCCAGCAGTGTCGGAGGGCACTTC CASSVGGHF
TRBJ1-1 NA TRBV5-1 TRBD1 TGCGCCAGCAGCTCAAAAACGAGGCGGACAGGGTCGTTTTGGGAAAGAGAAGCTTTCTTT CASSSKTRRTGSFWEREAFF
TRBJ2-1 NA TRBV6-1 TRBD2 TGTGCCAGCAGTGACCCCGGGACTAGCGGTTACAATGAGCAGTTCTTC CASSDPGTSGYNEQFF
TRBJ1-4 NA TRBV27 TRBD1 TGTGCCAGCAGTCATCTCCGGGACAGGGGGGTTGAAAAACTGTTTTTT CASSHLRDRGVEKLFF
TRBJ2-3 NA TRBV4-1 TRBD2 TGCGCCAGCAGCCTAAGGACTAGCGGAACAGATACGCAGTATTTT CASSLRTSGTDTQYF
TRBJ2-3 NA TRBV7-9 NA TGTGCCAGCAGCTTAGCAGGGGGCACAGATACGCAGTATTTT CASSLAGGTDTQYF
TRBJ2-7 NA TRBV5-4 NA TGTGCCAGCAGCTTGCGTGCTGGCGGCGAGCAGTACTTC CASSLRAGGEQYF
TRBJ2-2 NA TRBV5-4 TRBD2 TGTGCCAGCGGAAACAGGGAAACTACTAGCGGGGCGAACACCGGGGAGCTGTTTTTT CASGNRETTSGANTGELFF
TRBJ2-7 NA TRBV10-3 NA TGTGCCATCAGTGAAGTTAGCTACGAGCAGTACTTC CAISEVSYEQYF
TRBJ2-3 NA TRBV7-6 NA TGTGCCAGCAGCTCACTGTTGGGTCGGCACACAGATACGCAGTATTTT CASSSLLGRHTDTQYF
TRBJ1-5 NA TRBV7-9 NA TGTGCCAGCAGAGCTGGATTAAATCAGCCCCAGCATTTT CASRAGLNQPQHF
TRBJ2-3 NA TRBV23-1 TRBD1 TGCGCCAGCAGTCGAGGGACAGGGACGGATACGCAGTATTTT CASSRGTGTDTQYF
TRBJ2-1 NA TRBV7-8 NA TGTGCCAGCAGCTTAATTTACAATGAGCAGTTCTTC CASSLIYNEQFF
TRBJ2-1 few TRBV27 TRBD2 TGTGCCAGCAGACTTAGCGGGAGTCCATACAATGAGCAGTTCTTC CASRLSGSPYNEQFF
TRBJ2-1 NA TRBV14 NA TGTGCCAGCAGCCAAATATCGGGACTCTCGGGGGAGGATGAGCAGTTCTTC CASSQISGLSGEDEQFF
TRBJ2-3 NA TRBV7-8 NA TGTGCCAGCAGCTTAGCCTCGGGGCGCACAGATACGCAGTATTTT CASSLASGRTDTQYF
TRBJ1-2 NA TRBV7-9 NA TGTGCCAGCAGCCCCCCTGTATTAAACTATGGCTACACCTTC CASSPPVLNYGYTF
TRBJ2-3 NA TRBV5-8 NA TGTGCCAGCAGCTTGCCACAGACCACAGATACGCAGTATTTT CASSLPQTTDTQYF
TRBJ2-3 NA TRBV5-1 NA TGCGCCAGCAGCCCTTGGGGGAGCGGAGGCACAGATACGCAGTATTTT CASSPWGSGGTDTQYF
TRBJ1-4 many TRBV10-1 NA TGCGCCAGCAGTGGACAGATGGGCGAAAAACTGTTTTTT CASSGQMGEKLFF
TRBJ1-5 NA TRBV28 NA TGTGCCAGCAGAGCCCAGGGTACCAATCAGCCCCAGCATTTT CASRAQGTNQPQHF
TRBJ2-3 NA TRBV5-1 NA TGCGCCAGCAGCTTGGAGGGGGGTTATAGCACAGATACGCAGTATTTT CASSLEGGYSTDTQYF
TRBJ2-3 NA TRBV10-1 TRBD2 TGCGCCAGCAGTGAGTCTGGGAGGGCCGAGGGCACAGATACGCAGTATTTT CASSESGRAEGTDTQYF
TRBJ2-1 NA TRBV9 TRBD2 TGTGCCAGCAGCGTAGGACTAGCGGTATACAATGAGCAGTTCTTC CASSVGLAVYNEQFF
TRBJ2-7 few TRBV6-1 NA TGTGCCAGTCACAGGGTCTCCTACGAGCAGTACTTC CASHRVSYEQYF
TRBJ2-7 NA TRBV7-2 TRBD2 TGTGCCAGCAGCCGAAGCGGGAGCTCCTACGAGCAGTACTTC CASSRSGSSYEQYF
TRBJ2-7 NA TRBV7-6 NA TGTGCCAGCGCGGGTGGCAGCTCCTACGAGCAGTACTTC CASAGGSSYEQYF
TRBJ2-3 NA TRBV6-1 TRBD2 TGTGCCAGCAGTGCCATCCCTAGCGGGGGGGGTGGGACGCAGTATTTT CASSAIPSGGGGTQYF
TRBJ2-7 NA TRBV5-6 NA TGTGCCAGCAGCTTGGGCCCCCTAGGACTGCAGACCTACGAGCAGTACTTC CASSLGPLGLQTYEQYF
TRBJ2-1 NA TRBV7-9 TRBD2 TGTGCCAGCACCCTTAGGGGGCTAAGACTAGCGGGAACCCACAATGAGCAGTTCTTC CASTLRGLRLAGTHNEQFF
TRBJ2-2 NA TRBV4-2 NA TGTGCCAGCAGCCTCCTGGTTTACGGGGAGCTGTTTTTT CASSLLVYGELFF
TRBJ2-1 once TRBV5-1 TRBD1 TGCGCCAGCAGCATAGGGGACAGGGGCCCCGAGGAGCAGTTCTTC CASSIGDRGPEEQFF
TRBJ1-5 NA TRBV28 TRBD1 TGTGCCAGCAGCAGCCGACAGGGATCTAGCAATCAGCCCCAGCATTTT CASSSRQGSSNQPQHF
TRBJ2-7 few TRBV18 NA TGTGCCAGCTCACCATCACAGGGTGTCCTAGCCTACGAGCAGTACTTC CASSPSQGVLAYEQYF
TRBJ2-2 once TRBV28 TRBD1 TGTGCCAGCAGTAGCACCGGGACAGGACTTAACACCGGGGAGCTGTTTTTT CASSSTGTGLNTGELFF
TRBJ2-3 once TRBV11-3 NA TGTGCCAGCAGCGCGCATGGCGATACGCAGTATTTT CASSAHGDTQYF
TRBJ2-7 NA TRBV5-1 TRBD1 TGCGCCAGCAGCCCGGGACAGAACTCCTACGAGCAGTACTTC CASSPGQNSYEQYF
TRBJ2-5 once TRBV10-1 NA TGCGCCAGCAGTGATTCTCGAGAGACCCAGTACTTC CASSDSRETQYF
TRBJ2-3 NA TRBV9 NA TGTGCCAGCAGCGTAGAGAGGGGCACAGATACGCAGTATTTT CASSVERGTDTQYF
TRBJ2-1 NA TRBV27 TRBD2 TGTGCCAGCAGTCCGCTTCACTGGGAGGGACTAGCGGACTACAATGAGCAGTTCTTC CASSPLHWEGLADYNEQFF
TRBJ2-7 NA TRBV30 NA TGTGCCTGGAGTGCCCAGGGATACGAGCAGTACTTC CAWSAQGYEQYF
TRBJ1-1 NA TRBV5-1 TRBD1 TGCGCCAGCAGCTGGAGGGGACAGGGGGAGGAAGCTTTCTTT CASSWRGQGEEAFF
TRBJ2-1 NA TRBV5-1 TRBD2 TGCGCCAGCAGTGGACTAGCGGGAGGCCCTTACAATGAGCAGTTCTTC CASSGLAGGPYNEQFF
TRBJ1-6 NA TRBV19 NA TGTGCCAGTAAAGAGGGCTTGAATTCACCCCTCCACTTT CASKEGLNSPLHF
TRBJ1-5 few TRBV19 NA TGTGCCAGTAGTATAGAAGGACCGGGCAATCAGCCCCAGCATTTT CASSIEGPGNQPQHF
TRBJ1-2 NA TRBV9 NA TGTGCCAGCAGCGTAGAGGACGTCAACAACTATGGCTACACCTTC CASSVEDVNNYGYTF
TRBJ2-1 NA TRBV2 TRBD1 TGTGCCAGCACCCTGACAGGGATCCATGAGCAGTTCTTC CASTLTGIHEQFF
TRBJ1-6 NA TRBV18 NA TGTGCCAGCTCACCATCGGGACGGCGGGCGGCAATTCCGGGGGATAATTCACCCCTCCACTTT CASSPSGRRAAIPGDNSPLHF
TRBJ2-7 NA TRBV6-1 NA TGTGCCAGCAGCTACAGTAATCCTCCCTACGAGCAGTACTTC CASSYSNPPYEQYF
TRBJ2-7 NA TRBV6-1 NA TGTGCCAGCGTCGGGGGCAGGGCGGGGTACGAGCAGTACTTC CASVGGRAGYEQYF
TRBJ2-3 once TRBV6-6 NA TGTGCCAGCAGTTACGGTTCTCCACTCACAGATACGCAGTATTTT CASSYGSPLTDTQYF
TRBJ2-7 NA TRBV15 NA TGTGCCACCAGCCACCCCCCATGGGGGTCCGAGCAGTACTTC CATSHPPWGSEQYF
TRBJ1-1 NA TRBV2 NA TGTGCCAGCAGGGGACAAACAAACACTGAAGCTTTCTTT CASRGQTNTEAFF
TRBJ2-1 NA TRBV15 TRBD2 TGTGCCACCAGCAGACTGGGACCGAGTAGCGGGAGCGGGCAGTTCTTC CATSRLGPSSGSGQFF
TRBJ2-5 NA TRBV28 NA TGTGCCAGCTTGGGACACTCCCAAGAGACCCAGTACTTC CASLGHSQETQYF
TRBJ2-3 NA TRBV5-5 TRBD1 TGTGCCAGCAGCAAAGAACGGACAGGGATTCGGGCAGATACGCAGTATTTT CASSKERTGIRADTQYF